This TCR beta chain derives from a study of shared clonotypes between healthy human individuals. Study overall: The plates for each donor numbered three CD4 naive, three CD4 memory, two CD8 naive and one CD8 memory. Study-level findings and limits: How much donors shared clonotypes was expected to be affected by sequencing depth.

Germline V lookup: CDR1 SGHRS, CDR2 YFSETQ. The CDR3 is 15 amino acids. V dropped 0 bases and J dropped 7; count of bases not matched to a gene: 5. A note on this clone: Its antigen is currently unknown.

In the original analysis: Junction-only sequences without quality scores came from ImmunoSEQ, so filtering differed. Sequencing was performed with immunoSEQ multiplex PCR; in TCRdb, only in-frame clones are kept and a portion is missing. That table gives V, J and clone size, and the DNA gave D and trimming. The repertoire includes 85,000 to 100,000 clones, approximately 63% of them detected once, and 50% sits in the top ten. The specimen sequenced was memory CD8+ T cells sorted from blood. The subset denotes: CD45RO+ cells pooled with CCR7-negative TemRA cells. This rearrangement joins TRBV5-1 to TRBJ2-1; 9 positions agree with TRBD2. The receptor was isolated from a man younger than 45 in good health. The CDR3 spells CASSLVASGENEQFF. CDR3 DNA: TGCGCCAGCAGCTTGGTCGCTAGCGGGGAAAATGAGCAGTTCTTC.